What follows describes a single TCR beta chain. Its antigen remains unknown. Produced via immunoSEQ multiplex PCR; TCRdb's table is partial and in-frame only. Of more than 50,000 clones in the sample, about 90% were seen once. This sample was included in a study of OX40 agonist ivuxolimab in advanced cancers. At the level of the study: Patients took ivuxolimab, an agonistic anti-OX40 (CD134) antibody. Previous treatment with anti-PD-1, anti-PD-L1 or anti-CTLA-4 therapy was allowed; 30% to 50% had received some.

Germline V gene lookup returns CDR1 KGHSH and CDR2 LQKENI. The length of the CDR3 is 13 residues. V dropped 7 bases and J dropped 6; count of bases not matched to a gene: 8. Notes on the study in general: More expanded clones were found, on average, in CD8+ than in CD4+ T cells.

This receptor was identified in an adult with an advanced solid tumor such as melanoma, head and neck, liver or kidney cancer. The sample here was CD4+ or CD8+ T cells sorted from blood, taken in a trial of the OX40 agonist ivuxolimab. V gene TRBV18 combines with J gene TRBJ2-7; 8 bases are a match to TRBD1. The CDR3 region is CASLTGASGEQYF. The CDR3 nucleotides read TGTGCCAGCTTGACAGGGGCCTCGGGCGAGCAGTACTTC.